Below, 28 T cell receptor beta chains from the same sample are listed, as sequenced in a study of monozygotic twins with inflammatory bowel disease. With the 5' RACE reads reprocessed, TCRdb shows one record per CDR3 protein and no DNA. The sample totals about 300,000 distinct CDR3 sequences. Sequencing was done on a sample of blood. Receptors were obtained from a human donor with ulcerative colitis or Crohn's disease, or a healthy co-twin of an affected twin (not recorded which).

The rearrangement links TRBV7-8 to TRBJ2-7. CDR1 is SGHVS, CDR2 FQNEAQ, per germline. This CDR3 spans 13 amino acids. The chain's CDR3 is CASSFRPLYEQYF.

This chain joins TRBV6-4 and TRBJ2-1; TCRdb picks TRBD2, but there is no DNA to check that call. This CDR3 region has 15 residues. The germline V gene has CDR1 MRHNA and CDR2 SNTAGT. The CDR3 sequence: CASSLLAGTYNEQFF.

The CDR3: CASSLSFSQGRYGYTF. The rearrangement links TRBV27 to TRBJ1-2; TCRdb's assignment of TRBD1 cannot be checked, as there is no DNA. The germline gives CDR1 MNHEY, CDR2 SMNVEV (reference sequence). The CDR3 has 16 amino acids.

The rearrangement uses TRBV12-3 or TRBV12-4 and TRBJ1-3; checking the TCRdb D call of TRBD1 is not possible without DNA. This CDR3 has 15 residues. CDR3: CASSRTGGSGNTIYF.

The chain carries TRBV3-1 and TRBJ2-5. Germline CDR1 is LGHDT and CDR2 is YNNKEL (reference sequence). The CDR3 contains 12 residues. CDR3 sequence: CASGKIWETQYF.

V gene TRBV28 combines with J gene TRBJ2-7; TCRdb's D call, TRBD1, is unchecked because there is no DNA. Germline-derived CDR1 and CDR2 are MDHEN and SYDVKM. The CDR3 sequence is 13 residues long. This chain's CDR3 is CASSFRRSHEQYF.

The chain has TRBV5-1 and TRBJ2-7; the TRBD2 assignment by TCRdb is unverifiable without DNA. Germline loops: CDR1 SGHRS, CDR2 YFSETQ. The CDR3 consists of 15 residues. The CDR3 spells CASSVQDPRAYEQYF.

The rearrangement joins TRBV7-9 to TRBJ1-2; TCRdb selects TRBD1, and the lack of DNA leaves this call unchecked. The germline V gene encodes CDR1 SEHNR and CDR2 FQNEAQ (reference sequence). This CDR3 is built from 16 residues. The CDR3 protein is CASSFGAPGQEGGYTF.

V is TRBV7-2 and J is TRBJ2-4. The CDR3 is 18 amino acids. The germline V gene encodes CDR1 SGHTA and CDR2 FQGNSA. Here the CDR3 reads CASSLAERVDLAKNIQYF.

The V gene is TRBV12-3 or TRBV12-4, the J gene TRBJ1-2. The CDR3 loop spans 11 amino acids. CDR3 amino acids: CASSFSAGCTF.

The chain combines TRBV20-1 with TRBJ2-4; TCRdb designates TRBD1, a call that cannot be tested without DNA. Germline CDR1 is DFQATT and CDR2 is SNEGSKA (reference sequence). The CDR3 loop spans 16 amino acids. The CDR3 loop is CSAQPGGGIAKNIQYF.

The chain carries TRBV2 and TRBJ2-7; TCRdb selects TRBD2, and the lack of DNA leaves this call unchecked. The length of the CDR3 is 11 residues. Germline CDR1 and CDR2: SNHLY and FYNNEI. The CDR3: CASSDVRRRNF. Together with reference TRBV2 and TRBJ2-7, the CDR3 gives the full variable domain: EPEVTQTPSHQVTQMGQEVILRCVPISNHLYFYWYRQILGQKVEFLVSFYNNEISEKSEIFDDQFSVERPDGSNFTLKIRSTKLEDSAMYFCASSDVRRRNFGPGTRLTVT.

V gene TRBV12-3 or TRBV12-4 combines with J gene TRBJ1-5; TCRdb indicates TRBD1, and absent DNA this call remains unverified. The CDR3 is 14 amino acids. The chain's CDR3 is CASSARTDNQPQHF.

The rearrangement uses TRBV7-9 and TRBJ2-7; the D gene TCRdb calls, TRBD1, cannot be checked with no DNA. Germline assignment: CDR1 SEHNR and CDR2 FQNEAQ (reference sequence). The CDR3 extends over 14 amino acids. CDR3 protein: CASSLRDSAREQYF.

The rearrangement uses TRBV27 and TRBJ1-6; TCRdb designates TRBD1, a call that cannot be tested without DNA. There are 14 residues in the CDR3. Germline assignment: CDR1 MNHEY and CDR2 SMNVEV (reference sequence). This CDR3 is CASSIGTANSPLHF.

The genes are TRBV5-6 and TRBJ2-7. Germline assignment: CDR1 SGHDT and CDR2 YYEEEE. The CDR3 runs 13 residues. The CDR3 loop is CASSKPSMYEQYF.

The chain has TRBV7-3 and TRBJ2-2; TCRdb reports TRBD1, a call that lacks DNA to check it against. CDR3 length: 15 residues. Per the germline V gene, CDR1 is SGHTA and CDR2 is FQGTGA. CDR3 amino acids: CASSLSDSHTGELFF.

This rearrangement joins TRBV18 to TRBJ2-1; the TCRdb D gene call, TRBD2, has no DNA to confirm it. The germline CDR1 and CDR2 sequences are KGHSH and LQKENI. The CDR3 runs 14 residues. CDR3 region: CASSPGLGFTEQFF.

This sequence joins TRBV3-1 and TRBJ1-5. Germline assignment: CDR1 LGHDT and CDR2 YNNKEL (reference sequence). The length of the CDR3 is 16 residues. The CDR3 protein is CASSRFSGGGNQPQHF.

The CDR3 is CASSHPTDRPSTPLHF. V gene TRBV4-2 combines with J gene TRBJ1-6; no DNA is available, so the TRBD1 call from TCRdb remains unchecked. CDR1 and CDR2 from the germline V gene are LGHNA and YNFKEQ. The CDR3 is 16 residues long.

The J gene is TRBJ1-5, the V gene TRBV12-3 or TRBV12-4; the TCRdb call, TRBD1, lacks DNA for checking. The CDR3 extends over 14 amino acids. The CDR3 sequence: CASSPPTVNQPQHF.

The V call is TRBV29-1, the J call TRBJ2-3; no DNA is available, so the TRBD2 call from TCRdb remains unchecked. The germline CDR1 and CDR2 sequences are SQVTM and ANQGSEA. CDR3 size: 16 residues. CDR3 in amino acids: CSVDGGVAGGLHTQYF.

The chain combines TRBV5-6 with TRBJ2-1; the TCRdb call, TRBD1, lacks DNA for checking. This CDR3 is 17 amino acids long. CDR1 and CDR2 (germline): SGHDT, YYEEEE. The CDR3 is CASSSNAQRGPYNEQFF. Complete variable domain (other parts from reference TRBV5-6 and TRBJ2-1): DAGVTQSPTHLIKTRGQQVTLRCSPKSGHDTVSWYQQALGQGPQFIFQYYEEEERQRGNFPDRFSGHQFPNYSSELNVNALLLGDSALYLCASSSNAQRGPYNEQFFGPGTRLTVL.

The gene calls are TRBV18 and TRBJ1-4. This CDR3 is built from 14 residues. Germline V gene data show CDR1 as KGHSH and CDR2 as LQKENI. CDR3 sequence: CASSPRSANEKLFF.

The V and J genes are TRBV20-1 and TRBJ2-1; TCRdb's D gene call, TRBD1, goes unchecked for lack of DNA. The CDR3 has 12 residues. The V gene's germline CDR1 is DFQATT and CDR2 SNEGSKA (reference sequence). The CDR3 region is CSASQGLDEQFF.

The chain's CDR3 is CSASLQAYGYTF. The rearrangement links TRBV20-1 to TRBJ1-2. Germline V lookup: CDR1 DFQATT, CDR2 SNEGSKA (reference sequence). The length of the CDR3 is 12 residues.

The J gene is TRBJ2-1, the V gene TRBV19; TCRdb calls TRBD2, which cannot be checked without DNA. Germline-derived CDR1 and CDR2 are LNHDA and SQIVND (reference sequence). The CDR3 consists of 16 residues. The CDR3 region is CASSIVTSGGVGEQFF.

J is TRBJ1-1 and V is TRBV5-1. Germline values: CDR1 SGHRS, CDR2 YFSETQ. This CDR3 is 14 amino acids long. The CDR3 here is CASSLGSSHPEAFF.